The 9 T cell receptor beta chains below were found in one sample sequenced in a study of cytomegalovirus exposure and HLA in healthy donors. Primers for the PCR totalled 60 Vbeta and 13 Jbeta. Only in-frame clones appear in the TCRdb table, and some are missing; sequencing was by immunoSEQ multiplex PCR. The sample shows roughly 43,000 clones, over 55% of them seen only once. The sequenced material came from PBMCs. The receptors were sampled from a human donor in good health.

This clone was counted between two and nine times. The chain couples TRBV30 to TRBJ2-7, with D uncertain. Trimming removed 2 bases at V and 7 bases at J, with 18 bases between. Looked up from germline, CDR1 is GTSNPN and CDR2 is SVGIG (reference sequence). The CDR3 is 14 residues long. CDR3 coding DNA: TGTGCCTGGAGTCGAAGACGCCCGCCGGGTGAGCAGTACTTC. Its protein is CAWSRRRPPGEQYF.

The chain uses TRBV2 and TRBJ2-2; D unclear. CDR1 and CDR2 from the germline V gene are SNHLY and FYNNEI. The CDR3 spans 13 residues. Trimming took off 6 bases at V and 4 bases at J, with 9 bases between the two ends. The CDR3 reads CASRLDGTGELFF. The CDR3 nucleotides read TGTGCCAGCAGGCTAGACGGCACCGGGGAGCTGTTTTTT.

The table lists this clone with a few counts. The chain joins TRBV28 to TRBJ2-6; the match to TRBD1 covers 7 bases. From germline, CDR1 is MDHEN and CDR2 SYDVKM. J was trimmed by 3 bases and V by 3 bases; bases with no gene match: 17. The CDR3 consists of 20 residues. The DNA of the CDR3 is TGTGCCAGCAGTTTCACAGGGGCTTGGATTATTTCAAGTGGGGCCAACGTCCTGACTTTC. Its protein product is CASSFTGAWIISSGANVLTF.

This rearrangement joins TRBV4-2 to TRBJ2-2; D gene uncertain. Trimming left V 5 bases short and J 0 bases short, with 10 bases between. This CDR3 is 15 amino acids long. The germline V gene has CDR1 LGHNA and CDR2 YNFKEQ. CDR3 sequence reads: CASSALAANTGELFF. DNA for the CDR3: TGTGCCAGCAGCGCGTTAGCTGCGAACACCGGGGAGCTGTTTTTT.

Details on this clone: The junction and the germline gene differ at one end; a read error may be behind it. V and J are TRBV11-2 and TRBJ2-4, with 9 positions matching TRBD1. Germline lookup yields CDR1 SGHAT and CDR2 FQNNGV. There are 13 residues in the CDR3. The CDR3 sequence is CASSAGTGTFIDF. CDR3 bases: TGTGCCAGCAGCGCAGGGACAGGGACTTTCATAGACTTC.

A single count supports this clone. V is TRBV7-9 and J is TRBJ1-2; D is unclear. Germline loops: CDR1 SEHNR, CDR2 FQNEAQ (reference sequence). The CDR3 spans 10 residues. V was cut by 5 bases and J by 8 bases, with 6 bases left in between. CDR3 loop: CASSPRGYTF. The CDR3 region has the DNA TGTGCCAGCAGCCCACGGGGCTACACCTTC.

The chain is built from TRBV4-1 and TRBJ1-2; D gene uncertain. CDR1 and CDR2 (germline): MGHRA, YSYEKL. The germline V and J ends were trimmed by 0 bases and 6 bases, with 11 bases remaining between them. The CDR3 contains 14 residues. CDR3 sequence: CASSQDAGYDGYTF. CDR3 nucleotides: TGCGCCAGCAGCCAAGATGCGGGTTACGATGGCTACACCTTC.

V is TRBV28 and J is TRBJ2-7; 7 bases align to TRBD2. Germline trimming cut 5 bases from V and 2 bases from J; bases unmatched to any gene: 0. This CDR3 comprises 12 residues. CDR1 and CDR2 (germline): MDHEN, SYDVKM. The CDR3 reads CASSLAAYEQYF. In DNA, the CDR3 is TGTGCCAGCAGTCTAGCGGCCTACGAGCAGTACTTC.

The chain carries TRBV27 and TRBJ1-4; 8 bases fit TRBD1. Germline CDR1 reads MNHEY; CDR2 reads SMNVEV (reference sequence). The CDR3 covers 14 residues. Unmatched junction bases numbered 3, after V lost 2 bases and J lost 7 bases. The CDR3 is CASSLQGAVEKLFF. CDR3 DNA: TGTGCCAGCAGTTTACAGGGGGCGGTTGAAAAACTGTTTTTT.